This TCR beta chain emerged from a study of T cells after yellow fever vaccination. Broader study findings: Researchers cautioned that FACS-sorted repertoires could harbor abundant clonotypes contaminating from the bulk population. Clones that expanded after primary vaccination mostly reappeared after the booster (roughly 96% CD4, about 89% CD8).

This CDR3 comprises 19 residues. In germline, CDR1 is MNHEY, CDR2 SVGAGI. V shed 4 bases and J 5 bases; nucleotides not matched to a gene: 17. For TCR, cDNA came from 5'RACE template switching, which added a universal primer site and UMIs. TCRdb reprocessed the 5' RACE reads with MiXCR, giving one entry per CDR3 protein. The data hold tens of thousands of distinct CDR3 sequences, with approximately 7.5% observed a single time. This clonotype was picked up a small number of times. What it binds is unknown. The clonotype comes from a man younger than 40 who received the YFV17D yellow fever vaccine. The specimen comprised CD8+ T cells sorted from PBMCs, sampled on the day of the yellow fever booster vaccination. This chain uses TRBV6-5 with TRBJ2-1; the match to TRBD2 covers 10 bases. CDR3 nucleotide sequence: TGTGCCAGCAGTTTGTCGGGGCTAGCGGGAGAATCCCCACACAATGAGCAGTTCTTC. Encoded protein: CASSLSGLAGESPHNEQFF.